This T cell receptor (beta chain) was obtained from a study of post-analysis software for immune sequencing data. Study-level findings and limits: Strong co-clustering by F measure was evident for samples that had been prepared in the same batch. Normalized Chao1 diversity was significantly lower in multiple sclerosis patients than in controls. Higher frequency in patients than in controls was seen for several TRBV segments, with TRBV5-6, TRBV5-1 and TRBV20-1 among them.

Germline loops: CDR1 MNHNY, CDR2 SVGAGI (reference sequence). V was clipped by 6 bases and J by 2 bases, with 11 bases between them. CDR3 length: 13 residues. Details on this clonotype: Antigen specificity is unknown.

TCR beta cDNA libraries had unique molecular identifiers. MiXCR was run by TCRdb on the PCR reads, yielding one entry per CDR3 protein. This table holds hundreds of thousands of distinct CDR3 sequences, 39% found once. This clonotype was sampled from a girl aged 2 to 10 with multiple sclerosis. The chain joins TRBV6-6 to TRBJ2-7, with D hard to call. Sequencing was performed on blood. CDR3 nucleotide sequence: TGTGCCAGCAGACGGACGTCGACCTACGAGCAGTACTTC. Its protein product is CASRRTSTYEQYF.